The 2 T cell receptor beta chains given below trace back to one sample, sequenced in a study of blood T cell repertoires in COVID-19. Using immunoSEQ multiplex PCR, the repertoire was profiled, and TCRdb retains in-frame clones only, with some absent. This repertoire shows more than 85,000 clones, roughly nine tenths found once; its top ten account for about 5%. Material: peripheral blood. These receptors came from an older man with acute or convalescent COVID-19.

V gene TRBV27 combines with J gene TRBJ1-1, with D maybe TRBD1 (5 bases). V was shortened by 3 bases and J by 4 bases, with 12 bases between the two germline ends. The CDR3 loop spans 14 amino acids. Germline V gene sequence: CDR1 MNHEY, CDR2 SMNVEV (reference sequence). The DNA for the CDR3 is TGTGCCAGCAGTTTGCGGGGCAGACGCACTGAAGCTTTCTTT. As protein: CASSLRGRRTEAFF.

The DNA of the CDR3 is TGCGCCAGCAGCTTGGGCAGGGGGCGATTGGACTATGGCTACACCTTC. It encodes CASSLGRGRLDYGYTF. The chain carries TRBV5-1 and TRBJ1-2; 8 positions match TRBD1. Germline-derived CDR1 and CDR2 are SGHRS and YFSETQ. The CDR3 is 16 amino acids. Germline trimming cut 0 bases from V and 3 bases from J; bases unmatched to any gene: 7.